What follows describes a single T cell receptor (beta chain). These data originate in a study of blood T cell repertoires in COVID-19. The table came from immunoSEQ multiplex PCR; TCRdb's copy has only in-frame clones and leaves some out. There are 270,000 or so clones in the sample; 84% occur only once, and 7.5% to 9% lies in the top ten. The germline V and J ends were trimmed by 4 bases and 6 bases, with 22 bases remaining between them. CDR1 and CDR2 (germline): SQVTM, ANQGSEA. This CDR3 comprises 16 residues. This sequence joins TRBV29-1 and TRBJ2-1, with a weak D call TRBD2 (6 bases). Source material: peripheral blood. This clonotype was sampled from a human donor in a cohort sampled during active COVID-19. The CDR3 DNA reads TGCAGCGTTGCTTCGCCGGGACTGAATGCGCGCAATGAGCAGTTCTTC. Encoded protein: CSVASPGLNARNEQFF.